The entry below gives a single TCR beta chain sequence along with its context. Assay: immunoSEQ multiplex PCR; the TCRdb copy retains only in-frame clones and omits some. This table holds around 2,000,000 clones, approximately 95% found once. Selected positively for CCR7 and CD45RO-negative, naive CD8 cells excluded terminally differentiated effector memory CD45RA+ cells. The data stem from a study of shared clonotypes between healthy human individuals. V dropped 5 bases and J dropped 5 bases, with 24 bases sitting between them. The CDR3 runs 17 residues. In germline, CDR1 is SNHLY, CDR2 FYNNEI. The sequence derives from a man between 18 and 35 years old in good health. The sequenced sample was naive CD8+ T cells sorted from blood. V usage is TRBV2 and J usage is TRBJ2-5, with D perhaps TRBD2 (7 bases). The CDR3 sequence is CASSRGALALIGETQYF. DNA for the CDR3: TGTGCCAGCAGTCGGGGGGCCCTAGCGCTCATCGGGGAGACCCAGTACTTC.